A selection of T cell receptor beta chains follows, all from one sample in a study of CD8+CD57+ T cells in acquired aplastic anemia. A single record per CDR3 protein comes from TCRdb applying MiXCR to the reads. The data hold more than 95,000 distinct CDR3 sequences, with 30% to 45% observed a single time. Sequenced sample: sorted CD4+, CD8+, or CD8+CD57+ T cells (not recorded which) from PBMCs. These receptors were obtained from a human donor with aplastic anemia. Both conserved end residues are part of each CDR3. D genes are given only for firm matches. Rows give clone size only sometimes, using once, few, many, or a class for an expanded clone.

. | . | TRBJ1-4 | TRBV19 | CASSGLNEKLFF | TGTGCCAGCTCCGGACTTAATGAAAAACTGTTTTTT
. | . | TRBJ1-5 | TRBV18 | CASSPLAGMKSNQPQHF | TGTGCCAGCTCACCACTAGCAGGCATGAAAAGCAATCAGCCCCAGCATTTT
. | TRBD1 | TRBJ1-2 | TRBV2 | CASSLSAGGDYGYTF | TGTGCCAGCAGTTTATCGGCAGGGGGGGACTATGGCTACACCTTC
. | . | TRBJ2-3 | TRBV7-6 | CASSLRRADTQYF | TGTGCCAGCAGCTTAAGGCGGGCAGATACGCAGTATTTT
many | . | TRBJ2-5 | TRBV5-1 | CASSLGGSQETQYF | TGCGCCAGCAGCTTGGGGGGGTCTCAAGAGACCCAGTACTTC
. | TRBD2 | TRBJ2-1 | TRBV20-1 | CSARVPKGLANNEQFF | TGCAGTGCTAGAGTACCGAAAGGACTAGCTAACAATGAGCAGTTCTTC
many | . | TRBJ1-2 | TRBV3-1 | CASSQGLGYTF | TGTGCCAGCAGCCAAGGGTTGGGCTACACCTTC
many | TRBD1 | TRBJ1-1 | TRBV10-3 | CAISDPGQLNTEAFF | TGTGCCATCAGTGACCCGGGACAGCTCAACACTGAAGCTTTCTTT
. | . | TRBJ2-3 | TRBV10-3 | CAISEGRQRDTQYF | TGTGCCATCAGTGAGGGGAGACAGAGAGATACGCAGTATTTT
. | TRBD1 | TRBJ1-5 | TRBV11-2 | CASSLGGGTGADQPQHF | TGTGCCAGCAGCTTAGGGGGCGGGACAGGGGCCGATCAGCCCCAGCATTTT
many | TRBD2 | TRBJ2-3 | TRBV10-2 | CTAGGETDTQYF | TGCACGGCCGGGGGGGAGACAGATACGCAGTATTTT
. | . | TRBJ1-6 | TRBV12-3/TRBV12-4 | CASSLTAASDSPLHF | TGTGCCAGCAGTTTAACGGCCGCTTCCGATTCACCCCTCCACTTT
. | . | TRBJ2-7 | TRBV7-6 | CASSDRLGEQYF | TGTGCCAGCAGCGACAGGTTGGGAGAACAGTACTTC
. | . | TRBJ2-7 | TRBV7-8 | CASSSTGEQYF | TGTGCCAGCAGCTCTACAGGCGAGCAGTACTTC
many | . | TRBJ1-1 | TRBV20-1 | CSAWTKNTEAFF | TGCAGTGCTTGGACCAAGAACACTGAAGCTTTCTTT
. | TRBD1 | TRBJ1-6 | TRBV6-1 | CASSTGQGVESPPHF | TGTGCCAGCAGCACGGGACAGGGGGTAGAATCACCCCCCCACTTT